One and the same sample provided the 20 T cell receptor beta chains below, sequenced in a study of Ad26.COV2.S vaccination and SARS-CoV-2 variants (dated by TCRdb to 2020 to 2023). The treatment or condition label, read with the paper, signifies: 19 received Ad26.COV2.S at low or high dose, single or two shots; roughly 5 received placebo; per-sample allocation not given. For vaccine and placebo recipients, the sequenced repertoires came from samples collected on day 63 after the first injection. Library preparation employed the immunoSEQ multiplex PCR assay. Not all clones reach the TCRdb copy of this immuneACCESS table, which keeps in-frame sequences only. Checked studies attribute under half of the gap to unresolved V genes and leave the rest unexplained. This sample is represented by 410,000 or so clones; about 90% of them were singletons. The top ten hold over 1.5% of the sample. Sequenced here: peripheral blood, sampled in a trial of Ad26.COV2.S vaccine versus placebo. Receptor source: a person between 18 and 65 years old who received the Ad26.COV2.S COVID-19 vaccine or a placebo.

The V call is TRBV7-2, the J call TRBJ2-1; D might be TRBD1 (6 bases). The CDR3 length is 15 residues. Germline CDR1 and CDR2: SGHTA and FQGNSA. With 5 bases removed from V and 4 bases from J, the gap between germline ends came to 15 bases. CDR3 in DNA: TGTGCCAGCAGCACGTCCCGGGACATGTACAATGAGCAGTTCTTC. Residues: CASSTSRDMYNEQFF. Full variable domain (outside the CDR3, taken from reference TRBV7-2 and TRBJ2-1): GAGVSQSPSNKVTEKGKDVELRCDPISGHTALYWYRQSLGQGLEFLIYFQGNSAPDKSGLPSDRFSAERTGGSVSTLTIQRTQQEDSAVYLCASSTSRDMYNEQFFGPGTRLTVL.

The chain employs TRBV19 and TRBJ1-1; 11 bases are shared with TRBD1. CDR3 length: 15 amino acids. In germline, CDR1 is LNHDA, CDR2 SQIVND (reference sequence). V shed 9 bases and J 5 bases; nucleotides not matched to a gene: 11. CDR3 sequence (DNA): TGTGCCAGCAGGGTGGGGGACAGGGGGTTTACTGAAGCTTTCTTT. Amino acids: CASRVGDRGFTEAFF.

The V call is TRBV11-2, the J call TRBJ2-5, with D possibly TRBD1 on 6 matching bases. V was trimmed by 5 bases and J by 5 bases, leaving 18 bases between them. The germline V gene has CDR1 SGHAT and CDR2 FQNNGV. The CDR3 length is 15 residues. This chain's CDR3 is CASSPELGARETQYF. CDR3 coding DNA: TGTGCCAGCAGCCCCGAGCTGGGGGCCAGGGAGACCCAGTACTTC.

CDR3 DNA: TGTGCCAGCAGCTTACACGGGGCTGGGAAACCCGGGGAGCTGTTTTTT. Its translation is CASSLHGAGKPGELFF. The V call is TRBV7-9, the J call TRBJ2-2; D may be TRBD1 or TRBD2 (5 bases each). CDR3 length: 16 residues. Trimming pared 2 bases from V and 6 bases from J, leaving 16 bases between. CDR1 and CDR2 from the germline V gene are SEHNR and FQNEAQ (reference sequence).

J is TRBJ2-1 and V is TRBV20-1; the D is unclear. In germline, CDR1 is DFQATT, CDR2 SNEGSKA (reference sequence). Trimming took 6 bases from V and 4 from J, leaving 7 bases between them. The CDR3 consists of 11 residues. The CDR3 reads CSARRYNEQFF. In DNA, the CDR3 is TGCAGTGCGAGGCGTTACAATGAGCAGTTCTTC.

The chain joins TRBV5-4 to TRBJ1-3; TRBD1 matches 8 bases. The junction had 9 bases not matched to a gene; V was cut back by 4 bases and J by 3 bases. The germline gives CDR1 SGHNT, CDR2 YYREEE (reference sequence). This CDR3 is built from 16 residues. The CDR3, as DNA: TGTGCCAGCAGCGGGGGTGGCGGGACAGGTGGAAACACCATATATTTT. It yields the protein CASSGGGGTGGNTIYF.

The chain links TRBV27 to TRBJ1-5; D gene uncertain. The germline V gene has CDR1 MNHEY and CDR2 SMNVEV (reference sequence). The CDR3 extends over 16 amino acids. Trimming removed 0 bases from V and 4 bases from J, with 13 bases in between. The CDR3 DNA reads as TGTGCCAGCAGTTTATCGGGTGGAAAGAATAATCAGCCCCAGCATTTT. Protein sequence: CASSLSGGKNNQPQHF.

This chain joins TRBV11-2 and TRBJ2-2; D remains ambiguous. The V gene's germline CDR1 is SGHAT and CDR2 FQNNGV. With 3 bases removed from V and 7 bases from J, the gap between germline ends came to 12 bases. The CDR3 has 14 amino acids. The CDR3 protein is CASSFEGSHGELFF. CDR3 in DNA: TGTGCCAGCAGCTTCGAAGGTAGCCACGGGGAGCTGTTTTTT.

This clone has more than one count but fewer than ten. The chain couples TRBV11-2 to TRBJ2-7; D unresolved. This CDR3 region has 15 residues. The germline CDR1 and CDR2 sequences are SGHAT and FQNNGV. V was clipped by 5 bases and J by 0 bases, with 14 bases between them. CDR3 protein: CASSPVAVSSYEQYF. In DNA, the CDR3 is TGTGCCAGCAGCCCGGTCGCGGTCAGCTCCTACGAGCAGTACTTC.

V gene TRBV18 combines with J gene TRBJ1-6; 7 bases agree with TRBD1. V lost 0 bases, J lost 7 bases, and 6 bases stayed unmatched. The CDR3 consists of 16 residues. CDR1 and CDR2 from the germline V gene are KGHSH and LQKENI. The CDR3 region has the DNA TGTGCCAGCTCACCACCCGCGACAGGGACGAATTCACCCCTCCACTTT. Its translation is CASSPPATGTNSPLHF.

The chain has TRBV5-1 and TRBJ2-7; D is undetermined. CDR3 size: 14 residues. CDR1 and CDR2 (germline): SGHRS, YFSETQ. The V and J ends lost 0 bases and 3 bases respectively, with 10 bases between them. In nucleotides, the CDR3 is TGCGCCAGCAGCTTGGACAGCAGCAGCTACGAGCAGTACTTC. Amino acid sequence: CASSLDSSSYEQYF.

This rearrangement joins TRBV7-9 to TRBJ2-1; D is uncertain. Trimming removed 5 bases from V and 6 bases from J, with 5 bases in between. Germline lookup yields CDR1 SEHNR and CDR2 FQNEAQ (reference sequence). The length of the CDR3 is 11 residues. The CDR3 loop reads CASSLPNEQFF. Written as DNA, the CDR3 is TGTGCCAGCAGCCTCCCCAATGAGCAGTTCTTC. Together with reference TRBV7-9 and TRBJ2-1, the CDR3 gives the full variable domain: DTGVSQNPRHKITKRGQNVTFRCDPISEHNRLYWYRQTLGQGPEFLTYFQNEAQLEKSRLLSDRFSAERPKGSFSTLEIQRTEQGDSAMYLCASSLPNEQFFGPGTRLTVL.

The rearrangement joins TRBV18 to TRBJ2-1, with 16 bases lining up with TRBD2. Germline lookup yields CDR1 KGHSH and CDR2 LQKENI. This CDR3 comprises 15 residues. Trimming at V came to 5 bases and at J to 8 bases, leaving 3 bases not matched to a gene. The CDR3 coding sequence is TGTGCCAGCTCATCGGGACTAGCGGGGGGGCATGAGCAGTTCTTC. This gives the protein CASSSGLAGGHEQFF.

This chain joins TRBV4-1 and TRBJ2-3, with D hard to call. Germline CDR1 MGHRA, CDR2 YSYEKL. The ends were cut back, 0 bases at V and 2 bases at J, with 12 bases in the middle. This CDR3 comprises 16 residues. CDR3: CASSQERAENTDTQYF. The CDR3 nucleotides are TGCGCCAGCAGCCAAGAACGGGCGGAAAACACAGATACGCAGTATTTT.

The chain is built from TRBV3-1 (or the pseudogene TRBV3-2) and TRBJ2-1; D remains ambiguous. In germline, CDR1 is LGHDT, CDR2 YNNKEL (reference sequence). The CDR3 covers 22 residues. V was shortened by 3 bases and J by 6 bases, with 36 bases between the two germline ends. The CDR3 DNA reads TGTGCCAGCAGCCAGGCTTACCTCCCCTTGGGCAGGCCGACCTTTGAATCCAATGAGCAGTTCTTC. Translated, it gives CASSQAYLPLGRPTFESNEQFF.

V and J are TRBV5-4 and TRBJ2-1; the D gene is possibly TRBD1 (6 bases). The CDR3 has 13 amino acids. Germline V gene data show CDR1 as SGHNT and CDR2 as YYREEE (reference sequence). The V end was cut by 7 bases, the J end by 6 bases, with 14 bases between. This CDR3 reads CASGGLAVNEQFF. In nucleotides, the CDR3 is TGTGCCAGCGGGGGCCTAGCCGTCAATGAGCAGTTCTTC.

The CDR3 is CASSPRSGGTNTGELFF. In nucleotides, the CDR3 is TGTGCCAGCTCACCAAGAAGCGGGGGGACGAACACCGGGGAGCTGTTTTTT. The genes are TRBV18 and TRBJ2-2, with 9 positions matching TRBD2. V shed 2 bases, J shed 0 bases, and the junction held 4 bases outside the gene matches. The CDR3 spans 17 residues. The germline V gene has CDR1 KGHSH and CDR2 LQKENI.

The V gene is TRBV11-2, the J gene TRBJ1-1, with D unclear. Germline V lookup: CDR1 SGHAT, CDR2 FQNNGV. This CDR3 is built from 13 residues. The V gene lost 2 bases and the J gene lost 1 base, with 5 bases spanning the gap. The CDR3 sequence is CASSLSENTEAFF. The CDR3 nucleotides are TGTGCCAGCAGCTTATCGGAGAACACTGAAGCTTTCTTT. Supplemented by reference TRBV11-2 and TRBJ1-1, the full variable domain reads EAGVAQSPRYKIIEKRQSVAFWCNPISGHATLYWYQQILGQGPKLLIQFQNNGVVDDSQLPKDRFSAERLKGVDSTLKIQPAKLEDSAVYLCASSLSENTEAFFGQGTRLTVV.

The rearrangement joins TRBV3-1 (or the pseudogene TRBV3-2) to TRBJ1-2; 8 bases are a match to TRBD1. CDR1 and CDR2 (germline): LGHDT, YNNKEL (reference sequence). Unmatched junction bases numbered 4, after V lost 0 bases and J lost 7 bases. The CDR3 consists of 14 residues. The CDR3 DNA reads as TGTGCCAGCAGCCAAGATTGGACAGGGTTTGGCTACACCTTC. Its protein is CASSQDWTGFGYTF.

This chain connects TRBV5-4 to TRBJ2-1, with TRBD2 identical over 11 bases. The CDR3 has 15 residues. The germline V gene encodes CDR1 SGHNT and CDR2 YYREEE (reference sequence). Trimming cost V 4 bases and J 2 bases; bases outside gene matches: 2. The CDR3: CASSPLAGAYNEQFF. The CDR3 DNA is TGTGCCAGCAGCCCACTAGCGGGGGCCTACAATGAGCAGTTCTTC. The full variable domain, in which reference TRBV5-4 and TRBJ2-1 provide the parts outside the CDR3, is ETGVTQSPTHLIKTRGQQVTLRCSSQSGHNTVSWYQQALGQGPQFIFQYYREEENGRGNFPPRFSGLQFPNYSSELNVNALELDDSALYLCASSPLAGAYNEQFFGPGTRLTVL.